The entry that follows covers one T cell receptor (beta chain) sequence. The data originate from a study of chronic HIV infection and antiretroviral therapy. TCRdb re-analysed the 5' RACE reads in MiXCR, keeping a single row per CDR3 protein. In the table there are 40,000 to 60,000 distinct CDR3 sequences, 15% to 20% of which are singletons. Sequencing was done on a sample of peripheral blood. The TCR originated in an adult who had HIV and had not received antiretroviral therapy, or was an uninfected healthy control (not recorded which).

In DNA form, the CDR3 reads TGTGCCAGCAGTCCCAATGGCCCCAGGCTAGCCTACGAGCAGTACTTC. This translates into CASSPNGPRLAYEQYF. V usage is TRBV27 and J usage is TRBJ2-7; unclear D gene. The CDR3 loop spans 16 amino acids. Germline V CDR1 and CDR2: MNHEY, SMNVEV (reference sequence). Deletions cut 5 bases from V and 2 bases from J, with 19 bases between.